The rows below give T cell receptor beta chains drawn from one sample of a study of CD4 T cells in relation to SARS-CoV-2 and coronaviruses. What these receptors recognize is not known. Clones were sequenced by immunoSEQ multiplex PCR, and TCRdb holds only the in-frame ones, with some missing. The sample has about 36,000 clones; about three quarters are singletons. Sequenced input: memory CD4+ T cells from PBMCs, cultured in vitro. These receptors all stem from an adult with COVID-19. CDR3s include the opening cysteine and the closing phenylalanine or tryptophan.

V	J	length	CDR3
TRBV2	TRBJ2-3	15	CASSAARAPKDTQYF
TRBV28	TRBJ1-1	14	CASSLFLGGTEAFF
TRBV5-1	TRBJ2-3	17	CASSPYLSGGSTDTQYF
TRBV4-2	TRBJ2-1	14	CASSRETGRDEQFF
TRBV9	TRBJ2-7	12	CASSRNSYEQYF
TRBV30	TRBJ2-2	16	CAWSVYLSGNAGELFF
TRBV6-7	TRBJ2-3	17	CASSKKGVTGGRILQYF
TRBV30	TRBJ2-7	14	CAWGDRDRRYEQYF
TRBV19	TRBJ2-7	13	CASSIAVMGEQYF
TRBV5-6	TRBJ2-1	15	CASSPRTGGGNEQFF
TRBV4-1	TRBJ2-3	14	CASSQGTSTDTQYF
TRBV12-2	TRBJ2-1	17	CASRSLTLAEIYNEQFF
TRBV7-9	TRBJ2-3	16	CASSFWLAGNTDTQYF
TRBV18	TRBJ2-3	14	CASSPTSVPDTQYF
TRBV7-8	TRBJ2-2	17	CASSPPRRDRQTGELFF
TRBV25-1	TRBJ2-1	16	CASSEWRDRGINEQFF
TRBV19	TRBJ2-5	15	CASSNPLGPQETQYF
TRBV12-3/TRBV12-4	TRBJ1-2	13	CASRGGRIYGYTF
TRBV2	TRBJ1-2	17	CASSGEMSGTGVRGYTF
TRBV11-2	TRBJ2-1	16	CASSLDVWTASNEQFF
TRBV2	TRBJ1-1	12	CASRSLNTEAFF
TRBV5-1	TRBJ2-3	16	CASSLASSGSLDTQYF
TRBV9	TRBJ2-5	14	CASSVGQGQGTQYF
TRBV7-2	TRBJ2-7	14	CASSIGTSGYEQYF
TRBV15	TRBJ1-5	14	CATSGLWADQPQHF
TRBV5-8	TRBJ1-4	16	CASSLDRGLSNEKLFF
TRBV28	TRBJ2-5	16	CASRGHSGLGQETQYF
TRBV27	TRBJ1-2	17	CASSAIDGKPGEYGYTF
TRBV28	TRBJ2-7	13	CASRRTGYYEQYF
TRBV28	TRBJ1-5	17	CASSPRQATTGGQPQHF
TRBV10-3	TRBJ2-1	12	CAISEPNNEQFF
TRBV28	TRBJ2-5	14	CASSRLVSQETQYF
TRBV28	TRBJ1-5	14	CASSGTGANQPQHF
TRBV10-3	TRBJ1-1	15	CASSKGTNLNTEAFF
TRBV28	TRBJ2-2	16	CASSPHPTGNTGELFF
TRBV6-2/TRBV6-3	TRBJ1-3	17	CASSSYRNPTSGNTIYF
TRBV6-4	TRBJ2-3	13	CASSERETDTQYF
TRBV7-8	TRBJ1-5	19	CASSLGQGQGIRSNQPQHF
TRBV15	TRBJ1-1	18	CATSRVPLSSGTAAEAFF
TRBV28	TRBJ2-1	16	CASSSWTSGSYNEQFF
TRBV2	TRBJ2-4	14	CASSGDGGQNIQYF
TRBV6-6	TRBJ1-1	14	CASSSRGVNTEAFF
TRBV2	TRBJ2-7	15	CASSRQGISTYEQYF
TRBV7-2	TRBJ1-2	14	CASSLGQGPYGYTF
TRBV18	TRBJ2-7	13	CASSRDGAYEQYF
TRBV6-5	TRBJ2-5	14	CASSYSPWSETQYF
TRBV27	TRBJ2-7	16	CASSHDSGRILGEQYF
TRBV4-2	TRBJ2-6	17	CASSLAPRATGANVLTF
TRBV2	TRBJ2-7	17	CASLGTGGPPSFYEQYF
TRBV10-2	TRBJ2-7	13	CASSELAAYEQYF
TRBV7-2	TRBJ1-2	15	CASSLDWGLSGGYTF
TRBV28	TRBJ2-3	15	CASSEQGAAPDTQYF
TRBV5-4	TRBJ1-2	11	CASSFRDGYTF